This T cell receptor beta chain was captured in a study of metastatic and nonmetastatic thyroid tumors. Study as a whole: Samples came from malignant and benign thyroid patients, and repertoires were compared across blood and tumor or nodule tissue.

No patient received treatment before thyroid surgery. TCRdb reanalyzed the PCR reads via MiXCR. The sample includes roughly 89,000 clones, about an eighth seen only once; the top ten take around 10%. This clone was found many times. Its antigen is unidentified. CDR1 and CDR2 (germline): LGHNA, YNFKEQ. CDR3 length equals 15 residues. V lost 1 base, J lost 5 bases, and 11 bases lay in between. Study results and limitations: When malignant thyroid tumors were compared with benign nodules, TCR beta diversity was reportedly significantly higher in the malignant tumors. This held in both blood and tumor samples.

The sequence was collected from a female donor with papillary thyroid cancer or a benign thyroid nodule (not recorded which). Some clones in this sample may be carry-over from other donors' samples. The rearrangement joins TRBV4-2 to TRBJ2-2; D unresolved. The sequencing input was tumor tissue. The CDR3 loop reads CASSQVAGWTGELFF. The CDR3 DNA reads as TGTGCCAGCAGCCAAGTAGCAGGTTGGACCGGGGAGCTGTTTTTT.